This T cell receptor beta chain was identified during a study of blood T cell repertoires in COVID-19. The CDR3 covers 13 residues. Trimming took off 5 bases at V and 4 bases at J, with 11 bases between the two ends. Germline V gene data show CDR1 as MGHDK and CDR2 as SYGVNS. The method was immunoSEQ multiplex PCR; TCRdb's version includes in-frame clones alone and lacks a portion of them. The sample contains 130,000 to 150,000 clones, about 84% of which appear only once. This TCR was recovered from a man between 60 and 75 years old with active or convalescent COVID-19. The sample taken for sequencing was peripheral blood. The V and J genes are TRBV25-1 and TRBJ1-1; D is perhaps TRBD1 (5 bases). The CDR3 DNA reads TGTGCCAGCAGTCCCAGGGCCGCCACTGAAGCTTTCTTT. Its translation: CASSPRAATEAFF.